This T cell receptor (beta chain) was obtained from a study of cytomegalovirus exposure and HLA in healthy donors. Study results and limitations: Specific recognition of CMV antigens was confirmed in vitro for a few chains (all CMV-associated).

Turning to this clone: What it recognizes is unknown.

60 Vbeta and 13 Jbeta primers were used in PCR. The protocol was immunoSEQ multiplex PCR, while the TCRdb copy is restricted to in-frame clones and leaves out a portion. The repertoire consists of 80,000 or so clones, with under 80% occurring once and the leading ten covering around 6.9%. Input material: PBMCs. This TCR came from a woman aged 45-60 years in good health and CMV-seropositive.

The CDR3 DNA reads TGTGCCAGCAGTGGGACAAACCAAGAGACCCAGTACTTC. Amino acids: CASSGTNQETQYF. The chain combines TRBV28 with TRBJ2-7; possible D gene TRBD1, 6 bases. The DNA end lines up better with TRBJ2-5; the J call may be wrong. In germline, CDR1 is MDHEN, CDR2 SYDVKM. This CDR3 contains 13 residues.